This T cell receptor beta chain comes out of a study of post-analysis software for immune sequencing data. Study background: Relapsing-remitting, secondary progressive and progressive-relapsing forms made up the multiple sclerosis disease courses.

The TCR beta cDNA libraries contained unique molecular identifiers. Input of about 0.9 to 10 million T cells yielded approximately 500,000 cDNA molecules. TCRdb passed the PCR reads through MiXCR, listing each CDR3 protein once. The sample lists hundreds of thousands of distinct CDR3 sequences; around 40% were seen once. The germline V and J ends were trimmed by 0 bases and 5 bases, with 7 bases remaining between them. This CDR3 is 14 amino acids long. CDR1 is MGHRA, CDR2 YSYEKL, per germline. Study results and limitations: Under the F measure, samples that were prepared in one batch clustered strongly together. Higher frequency in patients than in controls was seen for about five TRBV segments, with TRBV5-6, TRBV5-1 and TRBV20-1 among them. Controls significantly exceeded multiple sclerosis patients in normalized Chao1 diversity.

A word on this clonotype: What it binds is not known.

The chain carries TRBV4-1 and TRBJ2-2; D gene unclear. This clonotype was obtained from a girl aged 10 to 17 with multiple sclerosis. Specimen: blood. This chain's CDR3 is CASSQDWGTGELFF. The CDR3 nucleotides read TGCGCCAGCAGCCAAGATTGGGGTACCGGGGAGCTGTTTTTT.